This T cell receptor beta chain was obtained from a study of cytotoxic CD8 clonotypes in ibrutinib-treated CLL. TCRdb's table, derived via immunoSEQ multiplex PCR, lists solely in-frame clones and lacks some. The data show around 330,000 clones, with about 64% seen just once and around 6.5% held by the top ten. Whole-study results and caveats: Higher circulating CD8+ T-cell counts strongly accompanied higher baseline clonality, above age-matched healthy donors.

As concerns this clone: The antigen remains unidentified.

The length of the CDR3 is 14 residues. Germline CDR1 and CDR2: MNHEY and SVGAGI. Trimming removed 4 bases from V and 2 bases from J; junction bases left unmatched: 5. The sequenced sample was PBMCs, obtained after 36 months of ibrutinib treatment. V and J are TRBV6-5 and TRBJ2-7, with 7 bases fitting TRBD2. The receptor's source is a human donor with chronic lymphocytic leukemia. CDR3 bases: TGTGCCAGCAGTTCTCCGGGACTACCCTACGAGCAGTACTTC. This encodes CASSSPGLPYEQYF.